This TCR beta chain was captured in a study of blood T cell repertoires in COVID-19. Study-level information: From the United States, Italy and Spain came samples of acute and convalescent COVID-19. The analysed material was cDNA or gDNA that came from T cells, B-cell-depleted T cells, or PBMCs.

V gave up 5 bases and J gave up 0 bases, with 17 bases separating them. Germline assignment: CDR1 SGHAT and CDR2 FQNNGV. The CDR3 has 18 residues. Authors' methods: The authors estimated nucleated cell counts from reference gene primer amplification. The repertoire was sequenced with immunoSEQ multiplex PCR; TCRdb's copy has only in-frame clones and lacks some. That table is the source of V, J and clone size, and D and trimming were worked out from the DNA. The sample includes about 110,000 clones, 76% of them seen just once. The source material was peripheral blood. The chain couples TRBV11-2 to TRBJ2-6; D ambiguous. The sequence came from a woman of 80 years or more with acute or convalescent COVID-19. CDR3 region: CASSAPGQLRSGANVLTF. CDR3 sequence (DNA): TGTGCCAGCAGCGCTCCGGGTCAATTACGCTCTGGGGCCAACGTCCTGACTTTC.